Presented here are 4 T cell receptor beta chains from one specimen sequenced in a study of breast tumors, draining lymph nodes, adjacent tissues. The lymph nodes were axillary draining lymph nodes from breast cancer patients. TCRdb processed the multiplex PCR reads anew with MiXCR; each CDR3 protein has one entry. The data contain 120,000 or so distinct CDR3 sequences, roughly 21% of them singletons. The sample taken for sequencing was axillary lymph node tissue. The receptors originated from a female donor with breast cancer. Some clones in this sample may be carry-over from other donors' samples.

This clonotype appeared many times. The chain couples TRBV29-1 to TRBJ1-5; the D gene is possibly TRBD1 (6 bases). Deletions cut 7 bases from V and 8 bases from J, with 21 bases between. CDR3 size: 14 residues. Germline V gene lookup returns CDR1 SQVTM and CDR2 ANQGSEA. The CDR3 DNA follows: TGCAGCGCACTCGGACAGATCTGCCATAAGCCCCAGCATTTT. Translating gives CSALGQICHKPQHF.

This clonotype was found many times. V gene TRBV19 combines with J gene TRBJ2-7; D is unresolved. The V end was cut by 4 bases, the J end by 0 bases, with 10 bases between. Looked up from germline, CDR1 is LNHDA and CDR2 is SQIVND (reference sequence). This CDR3 comprises 14 residues. This CDR3 is CASSTSASSYEQYF. The CDR3 nucleotides read TGTGCCAGTAGTACATCTGCTAGCTCCTACGAGCAGTACTTC.

In regard to this clonotype: This is likely a read error, given that the CDR3 carries no conserved phenylalanine or tryptophan at its end. This sequence joins TRBV12-3 or TRBV12-4 and TRBJ2-7, with D possibly being TRBD2 (6 bases). This CDR3 is 11 amino acids long. With 4 bases removed from V and 7 bases from J, the gap between germline ends came to 8 bases. This CDR3 reads CASSWGREQYL. In DNA, the CDR3 is TGTGCCAGCAGTTGGGGGAGGGAGCAGTACCTC.

This clonotype has a count of ten or more. The gene calls are TRBV2 and TRBJ2-7, with 7 positions matching TRBD1. The CDR3 is made up of 14 amino acids. Unmatched junction bases numbered 5, after V lost 4 bases and J lost 2 bases. The germline gives CDR1 SNHLY, CDR2 FYNNEI. The CDR3 region is CASSGLDRTYEQYF. The CDR3, as DNA: TGTGCCAGCAGTGGATTGGACAGGACCTACGAGCAGTACTTC.